This T cell receptor beta chain was identified in a study of high-grade serous ovarian cancer treatment subgroups. Whole-study context: Each sample yielded on average around 7,000 unique TCR beta rearrangements from around 14,000 reads.

Study findings and constraints: TCR clonal relatedness correlated positively with neoantigen level. Without spatial data, bulk sequencing limits insight into HGSC tumor diversity. Same-patient tumor repertoires overlapped at about 0.1 to 0.8; different patients barely overlapped.

This clone was picked up one time. Its antigen is still unknown. The tumor samples were collected prior to definitive surgery or chemotherapy. Germline loops: CDR1 SEHNR, CDR2 FQNEAQ (reference sequence). CDR3 length equals 17 residues. Sequencing was performed with immunoSEQ multiplex PCR; in TCRdb, only in-frame clones are kept and a portion is missing. Of thousands of clones listed, approximately 66% were seen once; the top ten hold roughly 15%. The receptor was isolated from a human donor with high-grade serous ovarian cancer. The sequenced material came from tumor tissue. This chain links TRBV7-9 with TRBJ2-5; 8 bases are a match to TRBD1. The J call may be wrong; the DNA end is better matched by TRBJ2-7. In DNA, the CDR3 is TGTGCCAGCAGCCAACCCCAAACAGGGGGGAGGTCGTACGAGCAGTACTTC. It encodes CASSQPQTGGRSYEQYF.